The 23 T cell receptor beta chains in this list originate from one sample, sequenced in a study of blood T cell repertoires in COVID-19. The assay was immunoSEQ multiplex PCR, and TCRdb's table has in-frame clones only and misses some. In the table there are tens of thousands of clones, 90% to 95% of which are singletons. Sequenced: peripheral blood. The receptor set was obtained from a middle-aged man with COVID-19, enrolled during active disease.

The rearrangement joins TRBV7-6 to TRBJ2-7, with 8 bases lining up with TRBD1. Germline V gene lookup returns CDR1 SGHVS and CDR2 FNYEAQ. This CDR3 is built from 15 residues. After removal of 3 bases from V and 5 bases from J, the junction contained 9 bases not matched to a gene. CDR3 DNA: TGTGCCAGCAGCTTGTCCCACAGGGGGGACGACGAGCAGTACTTC. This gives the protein CASSLSHRGDDEQYF.

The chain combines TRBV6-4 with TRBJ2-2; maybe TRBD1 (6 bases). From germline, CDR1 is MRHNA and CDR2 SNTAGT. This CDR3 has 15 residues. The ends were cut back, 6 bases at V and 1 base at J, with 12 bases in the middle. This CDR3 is CASRGAGLNTGELFF. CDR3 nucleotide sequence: TGTGCCAGCAGGGGGGCAGGGTTGAACACCGGGGAGCTGTTTTTT.

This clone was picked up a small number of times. CDR3 sequence: CASAGTTGANVLTF. The CDR3 DNA reads as TGTGCCAGTGCAGGGACTACCGGGGCCAACGTCCTGACTTTC. The chain carries TRBV19 and TRBJ2-6, with TRBD2 identical over 7 bases. Germline values: CDR1 LNHDA, CDR2 SQIVND (reference sequence). V was pared by 8 bases and J by 4 bases, with 5 bases of the junction left unmatched. The CDR3 has 14 amino acids. Combining the CDR3 with reference TRBV19 and TRBJ2-6 gives the whole variable domain DGGITQSPKYLFRKEGQNVTLSCEQNLNHDAMYWYRQDPGQGLRLIYYSQIVNDFQKGDIAEGYSVSREKKESFPLTVTSAQKNPTAFYLCASAGTTGANVLTFGAGSRLTVL.

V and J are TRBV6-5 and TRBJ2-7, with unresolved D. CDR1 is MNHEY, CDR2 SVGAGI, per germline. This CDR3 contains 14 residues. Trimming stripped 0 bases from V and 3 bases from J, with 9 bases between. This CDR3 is CASSYSTGNYEQYF. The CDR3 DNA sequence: TGTGCCAGCAGTTACTCGACGGGTAACTACGAGCAGTACTTC.

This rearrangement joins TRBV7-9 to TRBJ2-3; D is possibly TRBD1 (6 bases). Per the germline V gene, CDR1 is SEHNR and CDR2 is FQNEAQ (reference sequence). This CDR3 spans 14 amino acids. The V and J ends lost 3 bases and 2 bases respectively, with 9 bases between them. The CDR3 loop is CASSFRTATDTQYF. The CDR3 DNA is TGTGCCAGCAGCTTCCGGACAGCCACAGATACGCAGTATTTT.

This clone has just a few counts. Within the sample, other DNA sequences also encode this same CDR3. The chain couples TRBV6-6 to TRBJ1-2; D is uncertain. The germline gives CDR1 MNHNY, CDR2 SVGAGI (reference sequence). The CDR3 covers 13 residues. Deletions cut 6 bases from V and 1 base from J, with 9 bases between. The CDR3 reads CASSRDINYGYTF. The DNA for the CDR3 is TGTGCCAGCAGCCGAGACATTAACTATGGCTACACCTTC.

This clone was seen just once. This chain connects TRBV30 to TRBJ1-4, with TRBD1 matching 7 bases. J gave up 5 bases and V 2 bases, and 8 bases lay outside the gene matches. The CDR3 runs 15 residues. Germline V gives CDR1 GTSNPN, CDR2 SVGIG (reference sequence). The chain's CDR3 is CAWSPSGQINEKLFF. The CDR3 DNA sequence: TGTGCCTGGAGTCCCTCGGGACAGATAAATGAAAAACTGTTTTTT. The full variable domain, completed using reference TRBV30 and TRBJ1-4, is SQTIHQWPATLVQPVGSPLSLECTVEGTSNPNLYWYRQAAGRGLQLLFYSVGIGQISSEVPQNLSASRPQDRQFILSSKKLLLSDSGFYLCAWSPSGQINEKLFFGSGTQLSVL.

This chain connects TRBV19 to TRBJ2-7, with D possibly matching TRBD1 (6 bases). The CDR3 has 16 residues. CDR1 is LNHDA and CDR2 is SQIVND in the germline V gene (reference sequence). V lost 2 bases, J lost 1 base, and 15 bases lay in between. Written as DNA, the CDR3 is TGTGCCAGTAGTATATCCCACAGGGCCCCATCCTACGAGCAGTACTTC. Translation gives CASSISHRAPSYEQYF.

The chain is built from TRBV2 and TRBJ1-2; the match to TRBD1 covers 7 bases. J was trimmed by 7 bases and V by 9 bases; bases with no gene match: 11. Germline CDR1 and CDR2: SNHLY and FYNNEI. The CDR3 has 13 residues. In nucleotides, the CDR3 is TGTGCCAGTCGACAGGGTAGGGATCTTGGCTACACCTTC. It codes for CASRQGRDLGYTF.

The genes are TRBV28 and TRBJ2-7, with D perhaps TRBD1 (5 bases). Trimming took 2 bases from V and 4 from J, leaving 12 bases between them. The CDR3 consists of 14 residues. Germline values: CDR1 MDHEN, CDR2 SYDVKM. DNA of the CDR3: TGTGCCAGCAGTTTAGGCGATGGGGCATACGAGCAGTACTTC. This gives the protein CASSLGDGAYEQYF.

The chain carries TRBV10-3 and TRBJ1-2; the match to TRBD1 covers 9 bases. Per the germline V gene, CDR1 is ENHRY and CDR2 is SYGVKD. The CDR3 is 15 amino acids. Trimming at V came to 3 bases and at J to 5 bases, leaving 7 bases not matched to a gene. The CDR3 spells CAISERQGDEYGYTF. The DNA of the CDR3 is TGTGCCATCAGTGAAAGACAGGGGGATGAGTATGGCTACACCTTC.

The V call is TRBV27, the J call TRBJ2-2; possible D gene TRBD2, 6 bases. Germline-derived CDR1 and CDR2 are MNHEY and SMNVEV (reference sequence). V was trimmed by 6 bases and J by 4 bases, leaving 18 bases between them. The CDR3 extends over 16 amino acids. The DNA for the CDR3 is TGTGCCAGCAGAACGGAGGGCAGCCGTTCCACCGGGGAGCTGTTTTTT. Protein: CASRTEGSRSTGELFF.

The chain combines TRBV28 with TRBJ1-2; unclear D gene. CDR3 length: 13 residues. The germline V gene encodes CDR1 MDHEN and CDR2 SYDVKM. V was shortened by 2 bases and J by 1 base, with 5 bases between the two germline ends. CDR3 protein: CASSLGSNYGYTF. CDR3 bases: TGTGCCAGCAGTTTAGGCAGTAACTATGGCTACACCTTC.

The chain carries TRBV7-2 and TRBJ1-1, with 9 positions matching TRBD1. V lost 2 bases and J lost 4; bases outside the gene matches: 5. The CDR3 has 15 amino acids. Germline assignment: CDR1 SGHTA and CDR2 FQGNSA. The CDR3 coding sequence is TGTGCCAGCAGCTTAACGAGGGACAGGGCCACTGAAGCTTTCTTT. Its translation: CASSLTRDRATEAFF.

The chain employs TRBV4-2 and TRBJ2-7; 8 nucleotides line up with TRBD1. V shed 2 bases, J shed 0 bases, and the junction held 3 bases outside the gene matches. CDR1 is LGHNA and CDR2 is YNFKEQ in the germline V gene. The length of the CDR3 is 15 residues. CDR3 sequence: CASSQSGQASYEQYF. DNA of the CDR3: TGTGCCAGCAGCCAATCGGGACAGGCCTCCTACGAGCAGTACTTC.

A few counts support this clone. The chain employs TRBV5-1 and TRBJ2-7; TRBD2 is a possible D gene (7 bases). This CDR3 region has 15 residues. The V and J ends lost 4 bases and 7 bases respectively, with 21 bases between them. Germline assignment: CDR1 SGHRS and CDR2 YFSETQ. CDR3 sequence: CASSLGGGAWGEQYF. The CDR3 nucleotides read TGCGCCAGCAGCCTCGGCGGGGGCGCATGGGGGGAGCAGTACTTC.

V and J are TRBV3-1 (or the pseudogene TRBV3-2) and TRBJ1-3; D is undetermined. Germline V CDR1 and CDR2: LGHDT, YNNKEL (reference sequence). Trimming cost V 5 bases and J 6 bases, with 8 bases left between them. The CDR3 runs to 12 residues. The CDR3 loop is CASSAYLNTIYF. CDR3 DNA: TGTGCCAGCAGCGCCTATCTAAACACCATATATTTT.

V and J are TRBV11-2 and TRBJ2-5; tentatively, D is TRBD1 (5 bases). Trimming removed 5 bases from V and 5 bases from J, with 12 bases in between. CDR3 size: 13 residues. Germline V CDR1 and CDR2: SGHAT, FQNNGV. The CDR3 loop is CASSPGYPETQYF. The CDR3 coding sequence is TGTGCCAGCAGCCCAGGGTACCCTGAGACCCAGTACTTC. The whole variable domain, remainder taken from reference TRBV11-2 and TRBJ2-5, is EAGVAQSPRYKIIEKRQSVAFWCNPISGHATLYWYQQILGQGPKLLIQFQNNGVVDDSQLPKDRFSAERLKGVDSTLKIQPAKLEDSAVYLCASSPGYPETQYFGPGTRLLVL.

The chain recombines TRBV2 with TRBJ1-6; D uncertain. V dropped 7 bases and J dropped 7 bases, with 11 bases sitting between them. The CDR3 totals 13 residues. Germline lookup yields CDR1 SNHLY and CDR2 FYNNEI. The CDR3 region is CASTIAGNSPLHF. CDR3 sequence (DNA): TGTGCCAGCACAATAGCCGGGAATTCACCCCTCCACTTT.

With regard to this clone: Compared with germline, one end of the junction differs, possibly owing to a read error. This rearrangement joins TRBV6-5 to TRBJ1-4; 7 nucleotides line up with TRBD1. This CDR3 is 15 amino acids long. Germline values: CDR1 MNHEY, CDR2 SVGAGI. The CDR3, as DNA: TGTGCCAGCAGTAACTCACAGGGGCCCTATGAAAAACTGTTTTTT. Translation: CASSNSQGPYEKLFF.

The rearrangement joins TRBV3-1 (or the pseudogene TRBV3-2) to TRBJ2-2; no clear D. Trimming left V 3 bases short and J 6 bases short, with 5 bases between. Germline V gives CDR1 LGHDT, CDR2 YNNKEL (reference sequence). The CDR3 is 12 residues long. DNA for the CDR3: TGTGCCAGCAGCCAGGCGGCCGGGGAGCTGTTTTTT. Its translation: CASSQAAGELFF.

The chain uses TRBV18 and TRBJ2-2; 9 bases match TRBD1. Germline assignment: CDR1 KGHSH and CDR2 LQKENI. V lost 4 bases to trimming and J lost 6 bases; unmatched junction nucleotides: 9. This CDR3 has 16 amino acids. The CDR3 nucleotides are TGTGCCAGCTCACAAGGGACAGGGACTTTCGCCGGGGAGCTGTTTTTT. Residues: CASSQGTGTFAGELFF.

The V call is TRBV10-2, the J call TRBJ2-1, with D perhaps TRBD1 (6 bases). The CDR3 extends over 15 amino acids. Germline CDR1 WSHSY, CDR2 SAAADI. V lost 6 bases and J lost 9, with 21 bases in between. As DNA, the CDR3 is TGCGCCAGCAGGGATTATACCTGGGGGCTTAGTGAGCAGTTCTTC. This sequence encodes CASRDYTWGLSEQFF.